The present TCR beta chain was sequenced within a study of T cell changes during pregnancy in multiple sclerosis. Losses at the gene ends were 6 bases for V and 4 bases for J; bases not matched to a gene: 11. The CDR3 consists of 15 residues. CDR1 and CDR2 from the germline V gene are MNHEY and SVGAGI. Clones were read by immunoSEQ multiplex PCR, and TCRdb kept only the in-frame ones, dropping some. Counted here are roughly 59,000 clones, approximately 89% occurring once; the ten biggest clones make up approximately 1.5%. This chain connects TRBV6-5 to TRBJ2-5; 7 bases match TRBD2. This sequence was found in a female donor in good health, enrolled as a control in a pregnancy study. The input for sequencing was peripheral blood, taken in the third trimester of pregnancy. The CDR3 nucleotides are TGTGCCAGCAGAAACAGGAGGGACTACAGAGAGACCCAGTACTTC. Protein product: CASRNRRDYRETQYF.